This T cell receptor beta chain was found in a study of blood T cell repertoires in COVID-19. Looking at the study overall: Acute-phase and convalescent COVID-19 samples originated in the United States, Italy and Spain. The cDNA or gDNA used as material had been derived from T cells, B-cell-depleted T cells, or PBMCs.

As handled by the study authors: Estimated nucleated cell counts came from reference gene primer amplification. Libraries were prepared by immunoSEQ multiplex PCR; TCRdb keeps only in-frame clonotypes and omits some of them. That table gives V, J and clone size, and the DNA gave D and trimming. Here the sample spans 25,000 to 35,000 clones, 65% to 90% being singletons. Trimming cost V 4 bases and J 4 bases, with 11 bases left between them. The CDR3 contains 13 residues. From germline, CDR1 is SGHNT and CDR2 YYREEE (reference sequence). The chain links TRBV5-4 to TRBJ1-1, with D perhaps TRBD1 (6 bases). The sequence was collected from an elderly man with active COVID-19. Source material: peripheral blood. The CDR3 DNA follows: TGTGCCAGCAGCGTCGACAGGCCCACTGAAGCTTTCTTT. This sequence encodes CASSVDRPTEAFF.